The sequence of this T cell receptor beta chain was determined in a study of control samples from healthy donors and cancer patients. Clones were read by immunoSEQ multiplex PCR, and TCRdb kept only the in-frame ones, dropping some. This sample yields tens of thousands of clones, of which approximately 95% are seen a single time; about 1.9% belongs to the top ten. V was pared by 0 bases and J by 0 bases, with 2 bases of the junction left unmatched. The V gene's germline CDR1 is MNHEY and CDR2 SMNVEV (reference sequence). The CDR3 sequence is 16 residues long. This clone was found once. The specimen was blood. This receptor was obtained from a woman aged 25 to 39 in good health. The chain carries TRBV27 and TRBJ2-1, with 7 bases identical to TRBD1. The chain's CDR3 is CASSLSGTASYNEQFF. CDR3 DNA: TGTGCCAGCAGTTTATCCGGGACAGCCTCCTACAATGAGCAGTTCTTC.